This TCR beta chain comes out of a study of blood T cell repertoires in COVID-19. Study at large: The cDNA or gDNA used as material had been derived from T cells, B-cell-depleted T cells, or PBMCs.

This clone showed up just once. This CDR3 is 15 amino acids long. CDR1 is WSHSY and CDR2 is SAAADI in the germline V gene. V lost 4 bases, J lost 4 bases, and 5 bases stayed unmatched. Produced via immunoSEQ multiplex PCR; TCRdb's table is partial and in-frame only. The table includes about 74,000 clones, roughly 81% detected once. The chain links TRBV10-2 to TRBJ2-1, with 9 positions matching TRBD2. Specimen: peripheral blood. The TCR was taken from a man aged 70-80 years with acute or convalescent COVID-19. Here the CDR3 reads CASSGSAGGYNEQFF. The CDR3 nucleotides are TGCGCCAGCAGTGGGTCAGCGGGAGGTTACAATGAGCAGTTCTTC.